This T cell receptor (beta chain) came from a study of early T cells in non-severe SARS-CoV-2 infection. About the research overall: Sequencing used unsorted whole-blood bulk RNA, so chains lack pairing.

With respect to this clonotype: Its antigen is as yet unknown.

Germline V CDR1 and CDR2: SGHRS, YFSETQ. The length of the CDR3 is 17 residues. The V gene lost 1 base and the J gene lost 5 bases, with 18 bases spanning the gap. Study-level points and caveats: The study's VDJdb matching favored anti-spike CD8 responses and missed private and CD4 specificities.

Unique molecular identifiers were attached to individual cDNA molecules. In TCRdb, the 5' RACE reads were re-called with MiXCR into one record per CDR3 protein. The sample has tens of thousands of distinct CDR3 sequences; 12% are singletons. This TCR was sampled from an adult who was a healthcare worker with PCR-confirmed SARS-CoV-2 infection or an uninfected control (not recorded which). Material: whole blood. The chain is built from TRBV5-1 and TRBJ2-2; possibly TRBD1 for D (5 bases). The CDR3 region has the DNA TGCGCCAGCAGCTTGTTCTCCAGGGAAAGCGTAACCGGGGAGCTGTTTTTT. Protein: CASSLFSRESVTGELFF.